These 27 T cell receptor beta chains came from one sample sequenced in a study of T cell clonotyping in hematopoietic cell transplantation. Generated by immunoSEQ multiplex PCR, the TCRdb table keeps only in-frame clones and is missing some. The repertoire holds 8,900 or so clones, with roughly 87% as singletons. The time point denotes: recipient sample about 28 days before transplant, after cytoreduction. Material: peripheral blood mononuclear cells, obtained before stem cell transplant. The receptor source for this set is a woman aged 60-70 years with acute myeloid leukemia. Some clones in this sample may be carry-over from other donors' samples.

This clone was recorded once. The chain is built from TRBV11-1 and TRBJ2-5, with D perhaps assigned TRBD1 or TRBD2 (5 bases each). The J call is doubtful: the DNA matches TRBJ2-7 better. The CDR3 contains 18 residues. Germline assignment: CDR1 SGHAT and CDR2 FQDESV (reference sequence). The CDR3 is CASSVRPDILESSYEQYF. The CDR3 region has the DNA TGTGCCAGCAGCGTAAGGCCGGACATACTAGAGAGCTCCTACGAGCAGTACTTC.

The genes are TRBV7-2 and TRBJ2-5; 10 nucleotides agree with TRBD2. V shed 1 base and J 3 bases; nucleotides not matched to a gene: 2. CDR1 is SGHTA and CDR2 is FQGNSA in the germline V gene. The CDR3 spans 15 residues. The chain's CDR3 is CASSLGGLAEETQYF. The CDR3 DNA reads TGTGCCAGCAGCTTAGGTGGACTAGCGGAAGAGACCCAGTACTTC. Full variable domain (missing parts from reference TRBV7-2 and TRBJ2-5): GAGVSQSPSNKVTEKGKDVELRCDPISGHTALYWYRQSLGQGLEFLIYFQGNSAPDKSGLPSDRFSAERTGGSVSTLTIQRTQQEDSAVYLCASSLGGLAEETQYFGPGTRLLVL.

This sequence joins TRBV6-6 and TRBJ2-7, with 8 bases lining up with TRBD2. The CDR3 covers 16 residues. With V trimmed by 7 bases and J by 6 bases, 17 bases remained unmatched. In germline, CDR1 is MNHNY, CDR2 SVGAGI (reference sequence). CDR3 residues: CASTSRREDPRGEQYV. The CDR3 DNA reads as TGTGCCAGCACCTCCCGGCGGGAGGACCCTCGCGGCGAGCAGTACGTC.

V usage is TRBV11-3 and J usage is TRBJ2-1; TRBD2 matches at 12 bases. With 5 bases clipped from V and 0 bases from J, the junction kept 14 bases outside the gene matches. Per the germline V gene, CDR1 is SGHNT and CDR2 is YENEEA. The CDR3 spans 20 residues. The chain's CDR3 is CASSTRGGLAGFSSYNEQFF. The CDR3 DNA sequence: TGTGCCAGCAGCACCCGGGGGGGACTAGCGGGTTTTAGCTCCTACAATGAGCAGTTCTTC.

The chain is built from TRBV19 and TRBJ2-2; D gene unclear. CDR1 and CDR2 (germline): LNHDA, SQIVND (reference sequence). V was shortened by 3 bases and J by 7 bases, with 9 bases between the two germline ends. The CDR3 runs 13 residues. The CDR3 nucleotides read TGTGCCAGTAGTATTGGGCAGGTCGGGGAGCTGTTTTTT. Translated, it gives CASSIGQVGELFF.

The chain joins TRBV29-1 to TRBJ1-1; a possible D gene is TRBD1 (6 bases). The CDR3 is made up of 15 amino acids. The V gene lost 5 bases and the J gene lost 4 bases, with 20 bases spanning the gap. The germline CDR1 and CDR2 sequences are SQVTM and ANQGSEA. The CDR3 protein is CSVIRSAGVSTEAFF. The CDR3 bases are TGCAGCGTTATCCGCTCCGCAGGGGTCAGCACTGAAGCTTTCTTT.

The chain couples TRBV4-3 to TRBJ2-2, with D perhaps matching TRBD1 (7 bases). Trimming took 1 base from V and 1 from J, leaving 10 bases between them. Germline CDR1 and CDR2: LGHNA and YSLEER. The length of the CDR3 is 16 residues. DNA for the CDR3: TGCGCCAGCAGCCAAGGACAGGGAGGGAACACCGGGGAGCTGTTTTTT. It encodes CASSQGQGGNTGELFF.

V is TRBV5-6 and J is TRBJ1-5; 9 bases are a match to TRBD1. The junction had 1 base not matched to a gene; V was cut back by 5 bases and J by 1 base. The CDR3 has 14 amino acids. CDR1 is SGHDT, CDR2 YYEEEE, per germline. CDR3 coding DNA: TGTGCCAGCAGGACAGGGGGAAGCAATCAGCCCCAGCATTTT. Protein product: CASRTGGSNQPQHF. Full variable domain (outside the CDR3, taken from reference TRBV5-6 and TRBJ1-5): DAGVTQSPTHLIKTRGQQVTLRCSPKSGHDTVSWYQQALGQGPQFIFQYYEEEERQRGNFPDRFSGHQFPNYSSELNVNALLLGDSALYLCASRTGGSNQPQHFGDGTRLSIL.

The V call is TRBV6-5, the J call TRBJ2-7; D not resolved. CDR3 length equals 11 residues. The germline CDR1 and CDR2 sequences are MNHEY and SVGAGI. The germline V and J ends were trimmed by 10 bases and 3 bases, with 10 bases remaining between them. CDR3 coding DNA: TGTGCCACCAAAGTTAGCTACGAGCAGTACTTC. Protein product: CATKVSYEQYF.

The rearrangement links TRBV5-5 to TRBJ2-5; D call uncertain. CDR1 is SGHKS, CDR2 YYEKEE, per germline (reference sequence). This CDR3 is built from 16 residues. Trimming removed 2 bases at V and 1 base at J, with 15 bases between. CDR3: CASSLGALPFQETQYF. The DNA for the CDR3 is TGTGCCAGCAGCTTAGGAGCGCTTCCCTTCCAAGAGACCCAGTACTTC. The full variable domain, its missing parts supplied by reference TRBV5-5 and TRBJ2-5, is DAGVTQSPTHLIKTRGQQVTLRCSPISGHKSVSWYQQVLGQGPQFIFQYYEKEERGRGNFPDRFSARQFPNYSSELNVNALLLGDSALYLCASSLGALPFQETQYFGPGTRLLVL.

This CDR3 is CASSFTGAYEQYF. The DNA for the CDR3 is TGTGCCAGCAGTTTCACTGGGGCCTACGAGCAGTACTTC. The chain employs TRBV27 and TRBJ2-7, with D uncertain. Germline V lookup: CDR1 MNHEY, CDR2 SMNVEV (reference sequence). The CDR3 is 13 residues long. The ends were cut back, 3 bases at V and 2 bases at J, with 8 bases in the middle.

As to this clone: Relative to the germline gene, one junction end is altered; a read error may explain this. The rearrangement uses TRBV6-5 and TRBJ1-2, with 10 bases identical to TRBD1. The germline gives CDR1 MNHEY, CDR2 SVGAGI. The CDR3 sequence is 15 residues long. In DNA form, the CDR3 reads TGTGCCAGCAGTTACGGGACAGGGGACCCCTATCGCTACACCTTC. Its protein is CASSYGTGDPYRYTF.

The chain uses TRBV19 and TRBJ1-2; D might be TRBD1 (5 bases). CDR1 and CDR2 (germline): LNHDA, SQIVND (reference sequence). This CDR3 is 18 amino acids long. V was trimmed by 1 base and J by 8 bases, leaving 26 bases between them. The CDR3 DNA reads as TGTGCCAGTAGTATAGTACCATCCGGGACCCCTCATAAATCGGGCTACACCTTC. As protein: CASSIVPSGTPHKSGYTF.

The J gene is TRBJ1-1, the V gene TRBV11-2; D remains unclear. Trimming took off 5 bases at V and 1 base at J, with 8 bases between the two ends. This CDR3 is built from 13 residues. CDR1 is SGHAT and CDR2 is FQNNGV in the germline V gene. CDR3 sequence (DNA): TGTGCCAGCAGCCCCGACTGGAACACTGAAGCTTTCTTT. This sequence encodes CASSPDWNTEAFF.

V is TRBV6-5 and J is TRBJ1-5, with a possible D match to TRBD1 (5 bases). The CDR3 runs to 14 residues. Per the germline V gene, CDR1 is MNHEY and CDR2 is SVGAGI. The V gene lost 6 bases and the J gene lost 4 bases, with 13 bases spanning the gap. This CDR3 is CASSKIRQNQPQHF. The CDR3 nucleotides are TGTGCCAGCAGCAAAATTCGACAGAATCAGCCCCAGCATTTT.

The gene calls are TRBV11-2 and TRBJ1-1; 7 bases match TRBD1. The length of the CDR3 is 16 residues. V shed 3 bases and J 2 bases; nucleotides not matched to a gene: 9. CDR1 and CDR2 from the germline V gene are SGHAT and FQNNGV. CDR3 coding DNA: TGTGCCAGCAGCTTGGGGTACAGGGGAGGAAACACTGAAGCTTTCTTT. Translated: CASSLGYRGGNTEAFF.

V is TRBV19 and J is TRBJ1-2, with TRBD1 identical over 11 bases. The CDR3 contains 16 residues. CDR1 is LNHDA, CDR2 SQIVND, per germline (reference sequence). Trimming cost V 5 bases and J 2 bases; bases outside gene matches: 7. DNA of the CDR3: TGTGCCAGTAGTTGGGGGACAGGGGGAAGAAACTATGGCTACACCTTC. It specifies CASSWGTGGRNYGYTF.

The chain recombines TRBV2 with TRBJ2-3, with D possibly being TRBD2 (5 bases). Germline CDR1 reads SNHLY; CDR2 reads FYNNEI. This CDR3 is 14 amino acids long. The V end was cut by 10 bases, the J end by 0 bases, with 14 bases between. CDR3: CANRDGESTDTQYF. The CDR3 coding sequence is TGTGCCAACAGAGACGGGGAAAGCACAGATACGCAGTATTTT.

The V call is TRBV19, the J call TRBJ1-4; 9 nucleotides agree with TRBD1. V lost 7 bases and J lost 11; bases outside the gene matches: 14. In germline, CDR1 is LNHDA, CDR2 SQIVND (reference sequence). CDR3 length: 15 amino acids. In DNA form, the CDR3 reads TGTGCCAGTACCCATCAACAGGGGGCAAAGGGGAAACTGTTTTTT. Translation gives CASTHQQGAKGKLFF.

The CDR3 sequence: CASSETVAGAFF. The CDR3 coding sequence is TGCGCCAGCAGTGAAACGGTCGCAGGAGCTTTCTTT. V gene TRBV10-1 combines with J gene TRBJ1-1; D not certain. Looked up from germline, CDR1 is WNHNN and CDR2 is SYGVQD (reference sequence). Trimming shortened V by 3 bases and J by 10 bases, and 12 bases separated the two germline ends. The CDR3 extends over 12 amino acids.

V gene TRBV2 combines with J gene TRBJ2-6, with 8 bases lining up with TRBD1. Germline V gene lookup returns CDR1 SNHLY and CDR2 FYNNEI. The CDR3 runs 18 residues. Trimming took 7 bases from V and 1 from J; bases not matched to a gene: 12. CDR3 protein: CASNLRQGLASGANVLTF. CDR3 DNA sequence: TGTGCCAGCAACTTGCGACAGGGGCTAGCTTCTGGGGCCAACGTCCTGACTTTC.

The chain uses TRBV9 and TRBJ2-1, with TRBD2 matching over 10 bases. The germline V gene encodes CDR1 SGDLS and CDR2 YYNGEE. Trimming took 3 bases from V and 6 from J; bases not matched to a gene: 6. The CDR3 length is 15 residues. CDR3 nucleotide sequence: TGTGCCAGCAGCGCCAGACTAGCGGGCCGCAATGAGCAGTTCTTC. This encodes CASSARLAGRNEQFF.

V usage is TRBV11-2 and J usage is TRBJ2-7; no definite D call. V lost 3 bases and J lost 2, with 8 bases in between. The CDR3 totals 13 residues. From germline, CDR1 is SGHAT and CDR2 FQNNGV. The CDR3 region has the DNA TGTGCCAGCAGCTTGACTGGTGCCTACGAGCAGTACTTC. Residues: CASSLTGAYEQYF.

This chain uses TRBV19 with TRBJ2-3; 7 bases are a match to TRBD2. V shed 1 base and J 1 base; nucleotides not matched to a gene: 5. CDR3 length: 16 residues. Germline loops: CDR1 LNHDA, CDR2 SQIVND (reference sequence). The DNA of the CDR3 is TGTGCCAGTAGTATAGCCAGCGGGGTGCGCACAGATACGCAGTATTTT. It specifies CASSIASGVRTDTQYF.

V usage is TRBV5-1 and J usage is TRBJ2-3, with D hard to call. The CDR3 runs to 14 residues. Germline-derived CDR1 and CDR2 are SGHRS and YFSETQ. With 0 bases removed from V and 3 bases from J, the gap between germline ends came to 8 bases. The CDR3 DNA reads TGCGCCAGCAGCTTGGTAGCCCCTACAGATACGCAGTATTTT. Protein: CASSLVAPTDTQYF.

The J gene is TRBJ1-1, the V gene TRBV19; tentative D call: TRBD1 (6 bases). Germline CDR1 LNHDA, CDR2 SQIVND (reference sequence). The CDR3 covers 14 residues. Trimming took 3 bases from V and 4 from J, leaving 12 bases between them. The CDR3 region is CASSMRRGSTEAFF. Written as DNA, the CDR3 is TGTGCCAGTAGTATGAGGAGGGGGAGCACTGAAGCTTTCTTT. The full variable domain, with the rest looked up from reference TRBV19 and TRBJ1-1, is DGGITQSPKYLFRKEGQNVTLSCEQNLNHDAMYWYRQDPGQGLRLIYYSQIVNDFQKGDIAEGYSVSREKKESFPLTVTSAQKNPTAFYLCASSMRRGSTEAFFGQGTRLTVV.

The rearrangement links TRBV30 to TRBJ2-5, with 9 bases that match TRBD2. The CDR3 spans 13 residues. The junction had 5 bases not matched to a gene; V was cut back by 6 bases and J by 3 bases. Germline-derived CDR1 and CDR2 are GTSNPN and SVGIG (reference sequence). In DNA, the CDR3 is TGTGCCTGCACGACTAGCGGTGAAGAGACCCAGTACTTC. Its protein product is CACTTSGEETQYF.